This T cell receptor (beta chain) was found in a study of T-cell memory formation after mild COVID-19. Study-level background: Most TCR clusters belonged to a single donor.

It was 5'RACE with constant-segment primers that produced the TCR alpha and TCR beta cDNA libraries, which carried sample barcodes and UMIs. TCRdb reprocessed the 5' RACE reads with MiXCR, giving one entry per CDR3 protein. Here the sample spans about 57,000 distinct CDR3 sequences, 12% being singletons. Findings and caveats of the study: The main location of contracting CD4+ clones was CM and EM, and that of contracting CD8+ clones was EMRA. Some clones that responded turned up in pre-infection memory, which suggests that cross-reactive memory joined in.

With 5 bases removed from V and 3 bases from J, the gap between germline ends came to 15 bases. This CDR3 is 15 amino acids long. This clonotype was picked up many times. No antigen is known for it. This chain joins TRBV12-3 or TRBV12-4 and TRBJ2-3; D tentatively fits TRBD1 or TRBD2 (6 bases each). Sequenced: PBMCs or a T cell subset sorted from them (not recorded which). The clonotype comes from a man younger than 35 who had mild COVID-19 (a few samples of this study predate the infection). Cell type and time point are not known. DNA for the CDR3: TGTGCCAGCAGTCTTTGGGGGGCCTCAACAGATACGCAGTATTTT. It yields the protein CASSLWGASTDTQYF.